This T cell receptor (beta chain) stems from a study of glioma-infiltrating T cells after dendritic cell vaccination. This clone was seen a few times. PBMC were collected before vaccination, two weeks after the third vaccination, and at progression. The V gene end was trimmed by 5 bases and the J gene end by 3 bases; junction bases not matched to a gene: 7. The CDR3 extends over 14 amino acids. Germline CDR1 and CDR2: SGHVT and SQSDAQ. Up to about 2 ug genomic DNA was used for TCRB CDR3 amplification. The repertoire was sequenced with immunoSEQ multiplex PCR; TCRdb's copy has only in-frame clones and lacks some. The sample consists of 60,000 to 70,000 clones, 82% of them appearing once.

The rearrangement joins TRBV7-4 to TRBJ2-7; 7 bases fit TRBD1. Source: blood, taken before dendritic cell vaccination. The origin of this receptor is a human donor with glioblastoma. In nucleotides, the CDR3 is TGTGCCAGCAGCGAATTGGGACAGATCTACGAGCAGTACTTC. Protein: CASSELGQIYEQYF.